One and the same sample provided the 5 T cell receptor beta chains below, sequenced in a study of spatial heterogeneity in lung cancer. Specified time point: sample taken at primary tumor resection. TCRdb reanalysed the 5' RACE reads using MiXCR and keeps one entry per CDR3 protein. The table shows 40,000 to 45,000 distinct CDR3 sequences, with roughly an eighth occurring only once. The starting material was PBMCs, obtained at surgery. The receptors were sampled from a male donor with early-stage non-small cell lung cancer.

The chain links TRBV10-2 to TRBJ2-7, with TRBD1 matching 7 bases. After removal of 3 bases from V and 2 bases from J, the junction contained 4 bases not matched to a gene. Germline CDR1 is WSHSY and CDR2 is SAAADI. The CDR3 runs 14 residues. CDR3 sequence (DNA): TGCGCCAGCAGTGATTACAGGGGAACCTACGAGCAGTACTTC. Translating it yields CASSDYRGTYEQYF.

The table lists this clonotype with a few counts. J is TRBJ2-5 and V is TRBV7-9; no reliable D call. Trimming cost V 5 bases and J 0 bases, with 4 bases left between them. The CDR3 covers 12 residues. From germline, CDR1 is SEHNR and CDR2 FQNEAQ (reference sequence). The CDR3 here is CASSLNQETQYF. In DNA, the CDR3 is TGTGCCAGCAGCCTTAACCAAGAGACCCAGTACTTC.

V gene TRBV10-2 combines with J gene TRBJ1-1; 8 nucleotides align to TRBD1. The length of the CDR3 is 14 residues. The germline V gene has CDR1 WSHSY and CDR2 SAAADI. Trimming cost V 6 bases and J 3 bases; bases outside gene matches: 6. CDR3 amino acids: CASSHGQGDTEAFF. Written as DNA, the CDR3 is TGCGCCAGCAGCCACGGACAGGGCGACACTGAAGCTTTCTTT.

The table lists this clonotype with a few counts. The CDR3 nucleotides are TGCGCCAGCAGCCAAGCACTAGCGGGGGTCTACAATGAGCAGTTCTTC. Protein sequence: CASSQALAGVYNEQFF. The chain carries TRBV4-1 and TRBJ2-1; 11 bases are shared with TRBD2. The ends lost 1 base at V and 3 bases at J; junction bases unmatched: 2. This CDR3 spans 16 amino acids. CDR1 is MGHRA, CDR2 YSYEKL, per germline.

The chain joins TRBV28 to TRBJ2-4, with TRBD2 matching over 10 bases. Germline assignment: CDR1 MDHEN and CDR2 SYDVKM. V shed 5 bases and J 4 bases; nucleotides not matched to a gene: 5. The length of the CDR3 is 15 residues. The CDR3 DNA reads TGTGCCAGCAGTCCACTGACTAGCGGGAAAAACATTCAGTACTTC. Translation: CASSPLTSGKNIQYF.